Below are 20 T cell receptor beta chains sequenced from a single sample in a study of cytomegalovirus exposure and HLA in healthy donors. Using immunoSEQ multiplex PCR, the repertoire was profiled, and TCRdb retains in-frame clones only, with some absent. In the table there are more than 55,000 clones, roughly 90% of which are singletons. The source material was PBMCs. These receptors originate from a woman between 18 and 29 years old in good health and CMV-seronegative.

V usage is TRBV6-5 and J usage is TRBJ1-2; D may be TRBD1 (5 bases). Germline lookup yields CDR1 MNHEY and CDR2 SVGAGI. This CDR3 has 14 amino acids. Trimming removed 6 bases at V and 6 bases at J, with 17 bases between. Here the CDR3 reads CASSPGWGADGYTF. The CDR3 nucleotides are TGTGCCAGCAGCCCCGGGTGGGGCGCAGATGGCTACACCTTC.

The V gene is TRBV6-5, the J gene TRBJ2-7; 7 bases line up with TRBD2. Germline CDR1 reads MNHEY; CDR2 reads SVGAGI. J lost 5 bases, V lost 5 bases, and 6 bases had no gene match. The CDR3 is 13 residues long. The CDR3 reads CASSRTSRDEQYF. The CDR3 nucleotides are TGTGCCAGCAGTCGGACTAGTAGGGACGAGCAGTACTTC.

The chain combines TRBV5-4 with TRBJ2-7; weak D call: TRBD1 (5 bases). Per germline, CDR1 SGHNT and CDR2 YYREEE (reference sequence). The CDR3 is made up of 15 amino acids. The germline V and J ends were trimmed by 0 bases and 5 bases, with 15 bases remaining between them. CDR3: CASSLGGARADEQYF. The CDR3 DNA reads TGTGCCAGCAGCTTGGGGGGCGCCAGGGCGGACGAGCAGTACTTC.

V usage is TRBV5-4 and J usage is TRBJ2-2; 8 bases match TRBD2. The CDR3 runs 15 residues. The V segment lost 1 base and the J segment 3 bases; nucleotides outside the gene matches: 2. Germline lookup yields CDR1 SGHNT and CDR2 YYREEE (reference sequence). The CDR3 DNA sequence: TGTGCCAGCAGCTTGACTAGCGGAGACACCGGGGAGCTGTTTTTT. Protein sequence: CASSLTSGDTGELFF.

The rearrangement joins TRBV6-1 to TRBJ2-2; TRBD1 might be the D (6 bases). Trimming removed 1 base from V and 4 bases from J, with 10 bases in between. Germline CDR1 is MNHNS and CDR2 is SASEGT. This CDR3 has 15 amino acids. Written as DNA, the CDR3 is TGTGCCAGCAGTGAAGGGTTAGGGGGCACCGGGGAGCTGTTTTTT. Translating it yields CASSEGLGGTGELFF.

The V and J genes are TRBV29-1 and TRBJ1-2; TRBD1 matches at 8 bases. The junction had 2 bases not matched to a gene; V was cut back by 7 bases and J by 7 bases. The CDR3 has 10 amino acids. The germline V gene has CDR1 SQVTM and CDR2 ANQGSEA. The CDR3 sequence is CSDTGGGYTF. The CDR3 nucleotides read TGCAGCGATACAGGGGGTGGCTACACCTTC. Full variable domain (outside the CDR3, taken from reference TRBV29-1 and TRBJ1-2): SAVISQKPSRDICQRGTSLTIQCQVDSQVTMMFWYRQQPGQSLTLIATANQGSEATYESGFVIDKFPISRPNLTFSTLTVSNMSPEDSSIYLCSDTGGGYTFGSGTRLTVV.

The chain couples TRBV4-2 to TRBJ2-2; 10 bases are shared with TRBD1. After removal of 4 bases from V and 6 bases from J, the junction contained 5 bases not matched to a gene. The CDR3 runs 15 residues. In germline, CDR1 is LGHNA, CDR2 YNFKEQ. In DNA, the CDR3 is TGTGCCAGCAGCCCCCGACAGGGGGCGTCCGGGGAGCTGTTTTTT. It specifies CASSPRQGASGELFF.

A single count supports this clone. The chain joins TRBV25-1 to TRBJ1-1; D call uncertain. CDR1 is MGHDK, CDR2 SYGVNS, per germline. V was trimmed by 4 bases and J by 6 bases, leaving 6 bases between them. The CDR3 spans 11 residues. The CDR3 nucleotides are TGTGCCAGCAGTGGAAGAGCTGAAGCTTTCTTT. This sequence encodes CASSGRAEAFF. The variable domain in full, with the rest retrieved from reference TRBV25-1 and TRBJ1-1, is EADIYQTPRYLVIGTGKKITLECSQTMGHDKMYWYQQDPGMELHLIHYSYGVNSTEKGDLSSESTVSRIRTEHFPLTLESARPSHTSQYLCASSGRAEAFFGQGTRLTVV.

This clone was detected only once. The genes are TRBV6-5 and TRBJ2-7; 8 bases map to TRBD1. J lost 4 bases, V lost 5 bases, and 10 bases had no gene match. Germline CDR1 and CDR2: MNHEY and SVGAGI. The CDR3 is 15 residues long. This CDR3 is CASSAGTGLGYEQYF. The CDR3 region has the DNA TGTGCCAGCAGTGCCGGGACAGGCTTGGGGTACGAGCAGTACTTC.

J is TRBJ2-5 and V is TRBV7-2, with TRBD1 identical over 8 bases. The CDR3 consists of 15 residues. With V trimmed by 5 bases and J by 1 base, 6 bases remained unmatched. In germline, CDR1 is SGHTA, CDR2 FQGNSA. The CDR3 nucleotides are TGTGCCAGCAGCGCCGGGACAGGAGTCCAAGAGACCCAGTACTTC. It translates to CASSAGTGVQETQYF.

The chain recombines TRBV27 with TRBJ2-1; D might be TRBD2 (6 bases). Germline V gives CDR1 MNHEY, CDR2 SMNVEV (reference sequence). This CDR3 comprises 15 residues. Trimming removed 5 bases from V and 2 bases from J, with 13 bases in between. The CDR3 sequence: CASSPGDSTYNEQFF. CDR3 in DNA: TGTGCCAGCAGTCCGGGGGACTCCACCTACAATGAGCAGTTCTTC.

The chain joins TRBV6-1 to TRBJ2-5; D unclear. The J call may not be correct, given that the DNA end is closer to TRBJ2-7. CDR1 and CDR2 from the germline V gene are MNHNS and SASEGT. The length of the CDR3 is 14 residues. CDR3 sequence reads: CASYDKGRDYEQYF. For the CDR3, the DNA is TGTGCCAGCTATGACAAGGGCCGCGACTACGAGCAGTACTTC.

This clone was seen only a few times. This rearrangement joins TRBV4-1 to TRBJ2-7, with TRBD2 matching 13 bases. The germline CDR1 and CDR2 sequences are MGHRA and YSYEKL. CDR3 length: 14 amino acids. J lost 8 bases, V lost 4 bases, and 5 bases had no gene match. The CDR3 DNA reads TGCGCCAGCAGCCCAGGACTAGCGGGAGTCCAGCAGTACTTC. This sequence encodes CASSPGLAGVQQYF.

This clone was recorded once. This sequence joins TRBV5-8 and TRBJ2-7, with a possible D match to TRBD2 (6 bases). V lost 4 bases and J lost 7, with 24 bases in between. Germline V gives CDR1 SGHTS, CDR2 YDEGEE. The CDR3 consists of 16 residues. The chain's CDR3 is CASSVRDFPPLGEQYF. The CDR3 bases are TGTGCCAGCAGCGTCAGGGACTTCCCCCCCTTAGGGGAGCAGTACTTC. The entire variable domain, with the rest obtained from reference TRBV5-8 and TRBJ2-7, is as follows: EAGVTQSPTHLIKTRGQQATLRCSPISGHTSVYWYQQALGLGLQFLLWYDEGEERNRGNFPPRFSGRQFPNYSSELNVNALELEDSALYLCASSVRDFPPLGEQYFGPGTRLTVT.

The sample holds a few counts of this clone. This rearrangement joins TRBV28 to TRBJ1-2; tentative D call: TRBD1 (6 bases). The V gene's germline CDR1 is MDHEN and CDR2 SYDVKM. The CDR3 covers 11 residues. V gave up 6 bases and J gave up 10 bases, with 12 bases separating them. DNA of the CDR3: TGTGCCAGCAGAGCAAACAGGGTCTACACCTTC. Translating it yields CASRANRVYTF.

This chain uses TRBV19 with TRBJ2-4; TRBD2 aligns across 7 bases. The CDR3 is 13 residues long. Unmatched junction bases numbered 6, after V lost 8 bases and J lost 5 bases. Germline V CDR1 and CDR2: LNHDA, SQIVND (reference sequence). The CDR3 nucleotides are TGTGCCAGTCGAGAGCGGGGACAAAACATTCAGTACTTC. Amino acids: CASRERGQNIQYF.

The chain has TRBV2 and TRBJ1-5; the D gene is possibly TRBD1 (6 bases). The CDR3 sequence is 14 residues long. V shed 6 bases and J shed 2 bases, with 11 bases lying between them. Germline V lookup: CDR1 SNHLY, CDR2 FYNNEI. The CDR3 DNA follows: TGTGCCAGCAGGGCACAGGGTCGCAATCAGCCCCAGCATTTT. It codes for CASRAQGRNQPQHF.

The chain is built from TRBV5-1 and TRBJ2-3; TRBD2 agrees at 9 bases. V gave up 0 bases and J gave up 3 bases; unmatched junction bases: 5. This CDR3 region has 16 residues. Germline V lookup: CDR1 SGHRS, CDR2 YFSETQ. The CDR3 protein is CASSLVAGGPTDTQYF. The CDR3, as DNA: TGCGCCAGCAGCTTGGTGGCGGGAGGGCCGACAGATACGCAGTATTTT.

The genes are TRBV30 and TRBJ1-1, with a tentative D call TRBD1 (6 bases). Trimming removed 4 bases from V and 2 bases from J, with 26 bases in between. CDR1 and CDR2 (germline): GTSNPN, SVGIG (reference sequence). The CDR3 loop spans 18 amino acids. CDR3: CAWNHGVRSGGGNTEAFF. DNA of the CDR3: TGTGCCTGGAATCATGGAGTACGGAGTGGGGGCGGTAACACTGAAGCTTTCTTT.

This chain connects TRBV21-1 to TRBJ2-2; TRBD2, as called in the table, went unchecked against the DNA. TRBV21-1 is noted as a pseudogene. The CDR3 contains 15 residues. The CDR3 nucleotides are TGTGCCAGCAGCAATCTCCGCCGCGGCACCGGGGAGCTGTTTTTT. This codes for CASSNLRRGTGELFF.